Described below is a single TCR beta chain sequence and its context. Its cognate antigen is unknown. This table comes from immunoSEQ multiplex PCR, and its TCRdb copy is limited to in-frame clones, with some not included. The sample lists hundreds of thousands of clones; 89% were seen once. Germline-derived CDR1 and CDR2 are SGHRS and YFSETQ. The V segment lost 4 bases and the J segment 10 bases; nucleotides outside the gene matches: 13. The CDR3 extends over 15 amino acids. Treatment specified: roughly 18 received Ad26.COV2.S at low or high dose, single or two shots; 5 received placebo; per-sample allocation not given. Samples came from day 63 after the first vaccine or placebo injection. This sample is drawn from a study of Ad26.COV2.S vaccination and SARS-CoV-2 variants. General study results and limits: TCR breadth and depth estimates may have understated total T cell responses.

Sequencing used peripheral blood, obtained in a trial of Ad26.COV2.S vaccine versus placebo. The TCR originated in a person between 18 and 65 years old who received the Ad26.COV2.S COVID-19 vaccine or a placebo. The chain uses TRBV5-1 and TRBJ2-1, with TRBD2 matching over 8 bases. DNA of the CDR3: TGCGCCAGCAGCGCCGGACTAGCCCGGGGGGTAGAGCAGTTCTTC. Encoded protein: CASSAGLARGVEQFF.